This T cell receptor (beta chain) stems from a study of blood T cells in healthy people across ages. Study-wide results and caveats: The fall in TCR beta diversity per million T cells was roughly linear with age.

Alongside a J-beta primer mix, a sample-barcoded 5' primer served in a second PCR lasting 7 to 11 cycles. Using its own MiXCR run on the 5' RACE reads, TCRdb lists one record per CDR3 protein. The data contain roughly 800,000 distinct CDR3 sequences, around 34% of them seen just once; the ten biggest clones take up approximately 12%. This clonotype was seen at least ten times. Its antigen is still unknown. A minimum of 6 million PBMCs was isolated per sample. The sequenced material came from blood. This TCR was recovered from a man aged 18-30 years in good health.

DNA for the CDR3: TGCGCCAGCAGCCAAGATCGGGACACCCCTTATGGCTACACCTTC. Translating it yields CASSQDRDTPYGYTF. The J gene is TRBJ1-2, the V gene TRBV4-3, with a tentative D call TRBD1 (6 bases). Germline lookup yields CDR1 LGHNA and CDR2 YSLEER. The V and J ends lost 0 bases and 5 bases respectively, with 13 bases between them. The CDR3 is made up of 15 amino acids.